This TCR beta chain was sequenced in a study of T cells after yellow fever vaccination. Notes on the study in general: Clonotypes appearing in both CD4 and CD8 compartments existed, and their share was small. Though it reached lower strength, the secondary response hit its peak faster, day 5 versus 15.

About this clonotype: No antigen is known for it.

Universal primer sites and UMIs were introduced during 5'RACE template-switching synthesis of TCR cDNA. MiXCR, run by TCRdb on the 5' RACE reads, gives a single entry per CDR3 protein. The sample carries some 200,000 distinct CDR3 sequences, approximately 3% recorded once. The CDR3 covers 17 residues. CDR1 is KGHSH, CDR2 LQKENI, per germline. The V gene end was trimmed by 3 bases and the J gene end by 5 bases; junction bases not matched to a gene: 5. The origin of this receptor is a young man who received the YFV17D yellow fever vaccine. Sequenced material: CD4+ T cells sorted from PBMCs, taken 10 days after the yellow fever booster vaccination. The gene calls are TRBV18 and TRBJ2-1; 15 bases are shared with TRBD2. CDR3 DNA: TGTGCCAGCTCACCCCAAGGGACTAGCGGGGGGAACAATGAGCAGTTCTTC. It encodes CASSPQGTSGGNNEQFF.